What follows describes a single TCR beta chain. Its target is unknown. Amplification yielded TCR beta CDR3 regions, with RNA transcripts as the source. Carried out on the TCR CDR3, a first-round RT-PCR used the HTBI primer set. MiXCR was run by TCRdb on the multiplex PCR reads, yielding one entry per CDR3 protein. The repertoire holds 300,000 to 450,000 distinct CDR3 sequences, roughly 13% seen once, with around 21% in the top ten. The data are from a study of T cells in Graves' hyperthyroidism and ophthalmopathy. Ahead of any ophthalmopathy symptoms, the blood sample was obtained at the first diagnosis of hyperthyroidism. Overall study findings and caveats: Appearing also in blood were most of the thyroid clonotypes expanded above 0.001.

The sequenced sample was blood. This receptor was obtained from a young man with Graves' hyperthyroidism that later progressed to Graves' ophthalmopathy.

Here the CDR3 DNA reads TGTGCCAGCTCACCCCGCTTGGGGCAGGGGACACACTACGAGCAGTACTTC. This encodes CASSPRLGQGTHYEQYF. This chain connects TRBV18 to TRBJ2-7; perhaps TRBD1 as D (6 bases). The CDR3 covers 17 residues. Trimming removed 3 bases from V and 3 bases from J, with 21 bases in between. CDR1 and CDR2 (germline): KGHSH, LQKENI.